Below are 21 T cell receptor beta chains sequenced from a single sample in a study of shared T cell receptors in the human thymus. Produced via immunoSEQ multiplex PCR; TCRdb's table is partial and in-frame only. This sample carries more than 550,000 clones, over 75% of them seen once, and the ten largest clones take over 0.008%. The same specimen was also included in a second study, on human thymus T cells.

The sequenced material came from thymocytes. The source is a boy under two years old with a congenital heart defect.

The DNA of the CDR3 is TGCGCCAGCAGCCAGGGACTCCCGGACCTAATTTCCAATGAGCAGTTCTTC. As protein: CASSQGLPDLISNEQFF. This chain joins TRBV5-1 and TRBJ2-1, with D possibly matching TRBD2 (6 bases). Germline lookup yields CDR1 SGHRS and CDR2 YFSETQ. V was cut by 4 bases and J by 6 bases, with 23 bases left in between. The CDR3 covers 17 residues.

The chain joins TRBV25-1 to TRBJ2-1, with a tentative D call TRBD2 (6 bases). V gave up 6 bases and J gave up 6 bases, with 24 bases separating them. From germline, CDR1 is MGHDK and CDR2 SYGVNS. The CDR3 totals 17 residues. The CDR3 DNA sequence: TGTGCCAGCAGCATAAGGGAGGAAGACTGGACCATCAATGAGCAGTTCTTC. Encoded protein: CASSIREEDWTINEQFF.

This chain uses TRBV7-8 with TRBJ2-5; TRBD1 matches 7 bases. The CDR3 sequence is 16 residues long. Germline V CDR1 and CDR2: SGHVS, FQNEAQ. The V segment lost 3 bases and the J segment 0 bases; nucleotides outside the gene matches: 7. CDR3 region: CASSFGRTGHQETQYF. DNA of the CDR3: TGTGCCAGCAGCTTCGGCCGGACAGGCCACCAAGAGACCCAGTACTTC.

This chain connects TRBV5-1 to TRBJ2-1; 13 bases are a match to TRBD2. Germline lookup yields CDR1 SGHRS and CDR2 YFSETQ. This CDR3 comprises 18 residues. J lost 0 bases, V lost 1 base, and 4 bases had no gene match. As DNA, the CDR3 is TGCGCCAGCAGCTTGTGCGGACTAGCGGGAGACTCCTACAATGAGCAGTTCTTC. This translates into CASSLCGLAGDSYNEQFF. The variable domain in full, with the rest retrieved from reference TRBV5-1 and TRBJ2-1, is KAGVTQTPRYLIKTRGQQVTLSCSPISGHRSVSWYQQTPGQGLQFLFEYFSETQRNKGNFPGRFSGRQFSNSRSEMNVSTLELGDSALYLCASSLCGLAGDSYNEQFFGPGTRLTVL.

For the CDR3, the DNA is TGTGCCAGCAGCGTGACACTTACCTACGAGCAGTACTTC. Its protein product is CASSVTLTYEQYF. The V call is TRBV5-5, the J call TRBJ2-7; no clear D. The germline V gene encodes CDR1 SGHKS and CDR2 YYEKEE (reference sequence). The CDR3 covers 13 residues. Trimming left V 4 bases short and J 2 bases short, with 10 bases between. Supplemented by reference TRBV5-5 and TRBJ2-7, the full variable domain reads DAGVTQSPTHLIKTRGQQVTLRCSPISGHKSVSWYQQVLGQGPQFIFQYYEKEERGRGNFPDRFSARQFPNYSSELNVNALLLGDSALYLCASSVTLTYEQYFGPGTRLTVT.

The chain has TRBV7-9 and TRBJ2-6; 7 bases map to TRBD2. This CDR3 has 19 amino acids. Losses at the gene ends were 5 bases for V and 0 bases for J; bases not matched to a gene: 13. The germline gives CDR1 SEHNR, CDR2 FQNEAQ (reference sequence). The CDR3 DNA sequence: TGTGCCAGCAGCCGGAGGGCGGCTAGCGGTAGCTCTGGGGCCAACGTCCTGACTTTC. Protein product: CASSRRAASGSSGANVLTF.

The CDR3 coding sequence is TGCGCCAGCAGCTCCCCGACTAGCGGGAACGGTAGCACCGGGGAGCTGTTTTTT. Encoded protein: CASSSPTSGNGSTGELFF. The rearrangement links TRBV5-1 to TRBJ2-2; TRBD2 matches at 11 bases. This CDR3 is 18 amino acids long. Germline V lookup: CDR1 SGHRS, CDR2 YFSETQ. The V segment lost 3 bases and the J segment 4 bases; nucleotides outside the gene matches: 11.

This clone was observed a handful of times. This chain connects TRBV19 to TRBJ2-1; D possibly corresponds to TRBD1 (6 bases). The V end lost 7 bases, the J end lost 7 bases, and 8 bases lay between the germline ends. Germline CDR1 and CDR2: LNHDA and SQIVND (reference sequence). CDR3 length: 11 amino acids. CDR3 coding DNA: TGTGCCAGTAACCAGGGGAATGAGCAGTTCTTC. Amino acid sequence: CASNQGNEQFF.

The chain joins TRBV11-1 to TRBJ2-1; the D gene is possibly TRBD2 (6 bases). V was trimmed by 1 base and J by 2 bases, leaving 12 bases between them. The length of the CDR3 is 16 residues. The germline V gene has CDR1 SGHAT and CDR2 FQDESV (reference sequence). This CDR3 reads CASSLEAGNPYNEQFF. CDR3 in DNA: TGTGCCAGCAGCTTAGAAGCGGGCAACCCCTACAATGAGCAGTTCTTC. The full variable domain, completed using reference TRBV11-1 and TRBJ2-1, is EAEVAQSPRYKITEKSQAVAFWCDPISGHATLYWYRQILGQGPELLVQFQDESVVDDSQLPKDRFSAERLKGVDSTLKIQPAELGDSAMYLCASSLEAGNPYNEQFFGPGTRLTVL.

The chain employs TRBV5-1 and TRBJ2-5; D not resolved. The length of the CDR3 is 15 residues. In germline, CDR1 is SGHRS, CDR2 YFSETQ. V lost 5 bases, J lost 1 base, and 15 bases lay in between. The chain's CDR3 is CASSQVPALQETQYF. The CDR3 DNA is TGCGCCAGCAGTCAGGTTCCAGCCCTCCAAGAGACCCAGTACTTC. Full variable domain (missing parts from reference TRBV5-1 and TRBJ2-5): KAGVTQTPRYLIKTRGQQVTLSCSPISGHRSVSWYQQTPGQGLQFLFEYFSETQRNKGNFPGRFSGRQFSNSRSEMNVSTLELGDSALYLCASSQVPALQETQYFGPGTRLLVL.

This sequence joins TRBV28 and TRBJ2-7; D perhaps matches TRBD1 (6 bases). Trimming left V 4 bases short and J 0 bases short, with 19 bases between. CDR1 MDHEN and CDR2 SYDVKM come from the germline V gene. This CDR3 is 17 amino acids long. For the CDR3, the DNA is TGTGCCAGCAGTTCCACCCAGGGGTTAACATCCTCCTACGAGCAGTACTTC. It specifies CASSSTQGLTSSYEQYF.

The J gene is TRBJ2-3, the V gene TRBV6-6; 11 bases agree with TRBD1. The V gene's germline CDR1 is MNHNY and CDR2 SVGAGI (reference sequence). The CDR3 is made up of 15 amino acids. Trimming removed 2 bases from V and 3 bases from J; junction bases left unmatched: 1. The CDR3 DNA follows: TGTGCCAGCAGTTACGGACAGGGGGCTACAGATACGCAGTATTTT. Translated: CASSYGQGATDTQYF.

V is TRBV29-1 and J is TRBJ1-1; D is perhaps TRBD1 (6 bases). Deletions cut 2 bases from V and 1 base from J, with 11 bases between. Germline loops: CDR1 SQVTM, CDR2 ANQGSEA. CDR3 length: 14 residues. The DNA of the CDR3 is TGCAGCGTTGAACTAGGGGGGGAGAACACTGAAGCTTTCTTT. It codes for CSVELGGENTEAFF.

The genes are TRBV30 and TRBJ1-3; TRBD1 might be the D (5 bases). Trimming took 2 bases from V and 1 from J, leaving 9 bases between them. Looked up from germline, CDR1 is GTSNPN and CDR2 is SVGIG (reference sequence). CDR3 length: 14 amino acids. CDR3 nucleotide sequence: TGTGCCTGGAGTTCTCGGACATCTGGAAACACCATATATTTT. It translates to CAWSSRTSGNTIYF.

The chain has TRBV27 and TRBJ2-5, with 7 bases lining up with TRBD2. Germline V gives CDR1 MNHEY, CDR2 SMNVEV (reference sequence). J was trimmed by 2 bases and V by 10 bases; bases with no gene match: 7. The CDR3 has 13 amino acids. CDR3 nucleotide sequence: TGTGCCACCCAGAGGACTAGTCAAGAGACCCAGTACTTC. Its translation is CATQRTSQETQYF.

The rearrangement links TRBV6-6 to TRBJ1-5, with D uncertain. The CDR3 spans 12 residues. Germline CDR1 reads MNHNY; CDR2 reads SVGAGI (reference sequence). Trimming stripped 6 bases from V and 5 bases from J, with 8 bases between. CDR3 nucleotide sequence: TGTGCCAGCAGGAAGCCTTATCAGCCCCAGCATTTT. It codes for CASRKPYQPQHF.

This chain uses TRBV28 with TRBJ1-1; TRBD1 is a possible D gene (6 bases). From germline, CDR1 is MDHEN and CDR2 SYDVKM. Trimming took off 7 bases at V and 4 bases at J, with 19 bases between the two ends. The CDR3 runs to 15 residues. CDR3 bases: TGTGCCAGCACAAGGGGGGGGGCGTGGGTCACTGAAGCTTTCTTT. It translates to CASTRGGAWVTEAFF.

The rearrangement joins TRBV14 to TRBJ1-4; D remains ambiguous. Germline values: CDR1 SGHDN, CDR2 FVKESK. V gave up 4 bases and J gave up 3 bases, with 9 bases separating them. CDR3 length equals 14 residues. The chain's CDR3 is CASSPLLANEKLFF. CDR3 DNA: TGTGCCAGCAGCCCGTTACTGGCTAATGAAAAACTGTTTTTT.

The chain joins TRBV13 to TRBJ1-1; no reliable D call. With 6 bases removed from V and 4 bases from J, the gap between germline ends came to 9 bases. The CDR3 sequence is 12 residues long. From germline, CDR1 is PRHDT and CDR2 FYEKMQ (reference sequence). The CDR3 nucleotides read TGTGCCAGCAGTCATGGCGGCACTGAAGCTTTCTTT. Translation: CASSHGGTEAFF.

The genes are TRBV6-5 and TRBJ2-7, with D uncertain. This CDR3 is 14 amino acids long. Germline V gives CDR1 MNHEY, CDR2 SVGAGI. Trimming cost V 6 bases and J 3 bases, with 15 bases left between them. CDR3 amino acids: CASRPTLTGYEQYF. As DNA, the CDR3 is TGTGCCAGCAGGCCGACCCTGACTGGCTACGAGCAGTACTTC.

In this sample, this clone turned up once. The chain links TRBV4-1 to TRBJ2-2; D is perhaps TRBD2 (6 bases). Germline CDR1 MGHRA, CDR2 YSYEKL. Trimming cost V 2 bases and J 2 bases, with 12 bases left between them. The CDR3 is made up of 16 amino acids. CDR3 amino acids: CASSQIGGVNTGELFF. The CDR3 DNA is TGCGCCAGCAGCCAAATCGGGGGAGTTAACACCGGGGAGCTGTTTTTT.